The 21 T cell receptor beta chains below were found in one sample sequenced in a study of T cell responses to AZD1222 COVID-19 vaccine. Sequencing was performed with immunoSEQ multiplex PCR; in TCRdb, only in-frame clones are kept and a portion is missing. The sample carries under 150,000 clones, approximately 90% recorded once. The sample in question was peripheral blood, obtained on day 0 of AZD1222 vaccination. The receptors come from an adult in good health.

CDR3 amino acids: CSVEDSGRRGTQYF. In DNA form, the CDR3 reads TGCAGCGTTGAAGATTCTGGTCGGAGGGGGACCCAGTACTTC. The chain couples TRBV29-1 to TRBJ2-5, with a tentative D call TRBD2 (6 bases). The length of the CDR3 is 14 residues. Germline-derived CDR1 and CDR2 are SQVTM and ANQGSEA. V lost 0 bases to trimming and J lost 7 bases, with 15 bases between them.

The V gene is TRBV2, the J gene TRBJ2-7; 7 nucleotides match TRBD1. Per the germline V gene, CDR1 is SNHLY and CDR2 is FYNNEI. J was trimmed by 2 bases and V by 2 bases; bases with no gene match: 6. This CDR3 spans 15 amino acids. CDR3 sequence reads: CASSEIGQGAYEQYF. Here the CDR3 DNA reads TGTGCCAGCAGTGAAATCGGGCAGGGGGCCTACGAGCAGTACTTC.

The chain is built from TRBV7-3 and TRBJ1-1, with D perhaps TRBD1 (5 bases). The ends were cut back, 5 bases at V and 3 bases at J, with 19 bases in the middle. CDR3 length: 16 residues. Per the germline V gene, CDR1 is SGHTA and CDR2 is FQGTGA. CDR3 region: CASSLRPQDPYTEAFF. CDR3 DNA: TGTGCCAGCAGCCTCCGGCCACAGGACCCCTACACTGAAGCTTTCTTT.

The DNA for the CDR3 is TGCGCCAGCAGCCCCGACAAGTCTGGCTACACCTTC. Its protein is CASSPDKSGYTF. The V call is TRBV10-2, the J call TRBJ1-2; no clear D. Germline V gene data show CDR1 as WSHSY and CDR2 as SAAADI. With 6 bases removed from V and 7 bases from J, the gap between germline ends came to 12 bases. The CDR3 has 12 residues.

This chain joins TRBV4-2 and TRBJ1-2; D is unclear. The CDR3 covers 14 residues. CDR1 is LGHNA and CDR2 is YNFKEQ in the germline V gene. Trimming stripped 1 base from V and 3 bases from J, with 9 bases between. CDR3 DNA sequence: TGTGCCAGCAGCCAAGGCCCCGGAGACTATGGCTACACCTTC. Translated: CASSQGPGDYGYTF.

The V call is TRBV28, the J call TRBJ2-7; the D gene is possibly TRBD2 (6 bases). Germline lookup yields CDR1 MDHEN and CDR2 SYDVKM. There are 14 residues in the CDR3. V was cut by 5 bases and J by 2 bases, with 13 bases left in between. CDR3 bases: TGTGCCAGCAGTCCTAGCGAATCCGCCTACGAGCAGTACTTC. Translation gives CASSPSESAYEQYF. Based on the CDR3 plus reference TRBV28 and TRBJ2-7, the full variable domain is DVKVTQSSRYLVKRTGEKVFLECVQDMDHENMFWYRQDPGLGLRLIYFSYDVKMKEKGDIPEGYSVSREKKERFSLILESASTNQTSMYLCASSPSESAYEQYFGPGTRLTVT.

This clone was seen a single time. This chain links TRBV2 with TRBJ2-2; D unclear. Trimming stripped 7 bases from V and 1 base from J, with 13 bases between. The CDR3 runs to 15 residues. Germline V gives CDR1 SNHLY, CDR2 FYNNEI. The CDR3 loop reads CASNRETLNTGELFF. CDR3 DNA sequence: TGTGCCAGCAACAGAGAGACTTTGAACACCGGGGAGCTGTTTTTT.

This clone occurred once. V and J are TRBV19 and TRBJ1-3, with D perhaps matching TRBD1 (5 bases). Germline V CDR1 and CDR2: LNHDA, SQIVND (reference sequence). V lost 2 bases and J 7 bases, leaving 15 bases between the germline ends. The CDR3 extends over 15 amino acids. The CDR3 bases are TGTGCCAGTAGTATATCCGGGACCCCGGGGAACACCATATATTTT. This codes for CASSISGTPGNTIYF.

This chain uses TRBV24-1 with TRBJ2-1; TRBD2 agrees at 10 bases. The V gene's germline CDR1 is KGHDR and CDR2 SFDVKD. The CDR3 is 18 residues long. V shed 0 bases and J 7 bases; nucleotides not matched to a gene: 11. The CDR3 nucleotides are TGTGCCACCAGTGATTTGTTCTCGGCTAGCGGGAGAATAAATGAGCAGTTCTTC. As protein: CATSDLFSASGRINEQFF.

The chain joins TRBV28 to TRBJ1-6, with 7 bases lining up with TRBD1. The CDR3 totals 10 residues. Per germline, CDR1 MDHEN and CDR2 SYDVKM. The V gene end was trimmed by 11 bases and the J gene end by 16 bases; junction bases not matched to a gene: 8. CDR3 sequence (DNA): TGTGCCTGTGCACGGGACAGTCTCCACTTT. Translation gives CACARDSLHF.

The J gene is TRBJ1-5, the V gene TRBV18, with D perhaps TRBD1 (6 bases). Trimming removed 6 bases from V and 9 bases from J, with 21 bases in between. Germline V gives CDR1 KGHSH, CDR2 LQKENI. CDR3 length equals 15 residues. Here the CDR3 DNA reads TGTGCCAGCTCTCTAGACTCGGGGACATTCAGGCCCCAGCATTTT. This sequence encodes CASSLDSGTFRPQHF.

On this clone: The CDR3 end shows no conserved phenylalanine or tryptophan, and so a read error is likely. Because the CDR3's place on the DNA is in doubt, the DNA is left out and the CDR3 is given as listed by TCRdb. The V and J genes are TRBV6-9 and TRBJ2-3; the D segment call TRBD2 is taken from the table without a DNA check. Germline CDR1 MNHGY, CDR2 SVAAGI. The CDR3 numbers 15 amino acids, ends counted. Here the CDR3 reads CASTPIRAGLEPICG.

The CDR3 protein is CSASGLAEGGEQYF. CDR3 in DNA: TGCAGTGCTAGTGGACTAGCGGAGGGAGGGGAGCAGTACTTC. The V gene is TRBV20-1, the J gene TRBJ2-7, with 10 bases matching TRBD2. The CDR3 spans 14 residues. The ends lost 3 bases at V and 7 bases at J; junction bases unmatched: 9. CDR1 is DFQATT and CDR2 is SNEGSKA in the germline V gene (reference sequence).

Only one count was recorded for this clone. The chain links TRBV6-7 to TRBJ2-7, with D tentatively TRBD1 or TRBD2 (6 bases each). TRBV6-7 is classed as an ORF, of uncertain function. Trimming cost V 10 bases and J 4 bases, with 23 bases left between them. This CDR3 region has 15 residues. The CDR3 sequence is CATNMGGLGIYEQYF. The CDR3 DNA reads as TGTGCCACTAATATGGGGGGCCTCGGTATATACGAGCAGTACTTC.

The V and J genes are TRBV7-2 and TRBJ2-1; D remains unclear. The V gene lost 0 bases and the J gene lost 6 bases, with 6 bases spanning the gap. The CDR3 length is 13 residues. CDR1 is SGHTA, CDR2 FQGNSA, per germline. The chain's CDR3 is CASSLAYSNEQFF. The DNA of the CDR3 is TGTGCCAGCAGCTTAGCGTACAGCAATGAGCAGTTCTTC.

This clone was picked up one time. This rearrangement joins TRBV19 to TRBJ2-2, with 12 positions matching TRBD1. This CDR3 region has 17 residues. The germline V gene has CDR1 LNHDA and CDR2 SQIVND (reference sequence). V dropped 8 bases and J dropped 1; count of bases not matched to a gene: 8. The CDR3 DNA sequence: TGTGCCAGTGCCGGGACAGGGGGCAGTTGGAACACCGGGGAGCTGTTTTTT. Translated, it gives CASAGTGGSWNTGELFF.

The chain joins TRBV19 to TRBJ1-1, with no clear D. The CDR3 loop spans 13 amino acids. V lost 8 bases and J 8 bases, leaving 18 bases between the germline ends. The germline CDR1 and CDR2 sequences are LNHDA and SQIVND (reference sequence). In DNA form, the CDR3 reads TGTGCCAGTTGCCCCTTGAGTCAAGCCGAAGCTTTCTTT. Protein sequence: CASCPLSQAEAFF. Together with reference TRBV19 and TRBJ1-1, the CDR3 gives the full variable domain: DGGITQSPKYLFRKEGQNVTLSCEQNLNHDAMYWYRQDPGQGLRLIYYSQIVNDFQKGDIAEGYSVSREKKESFPLTVTSAQKNPTAFYLCASCPLSQAEAFFGQGTRLTVV.

This clone has more than one count but fewer than ten. The V gene is TRBV11-2, the J gene TRBJ2-1; maybe TRBD1 (6 bases). From germline, CDR1 is SGHAT and CDR2 FQNNGV. The CDR3 loop spans 12 amino acids. V lost 5 bases to trimming and J lost 9 bases, with 11 bases between them. The CDR3 is CASSPGTSEQFF. CDR3 bases: TGTGCCAGCAGCCCGGGGACATCTGAGCAGTTCTTC.

This clone occurred a few times. The identical CDR3 is also encoded by other nucleotide sequences in the sample. The chain employs TRBV12-3 or TRBV12-4 and TRBJ1-1; D unresolved. The CDR3 totals 13 residues. Trimming removed 3 bases from V and 1 base from J, with 6 bases in between. The DNA of the CDR3 is TGTGCCAGCAGTTTGGGTAAGAACACTGAAGCTTTCTTT. Protein: CASSLGKNTEAFF.

This rearrangement joins TRBV12-5 to TRBJ2-1; 8 bases fit TRBD2. The length of the CDR3 is 16 residues. Unmatched junction bases numbered 6, after V lost 5 bases and J lost 0 bases. Looked up from germline, CDR1 is LGHNT and CDR2 is FRNRAP. In DNA form, the CDR3 reads TGTGCTAGTGGTGCGGGGGCGGGAGGCTCCTACAATGAGCAGTTCTTC. It translates to CASGAGAGGSYNEQFF. Combining the CDR3 with reference TRBV12-5 and TRBJ2-1 gives the whole variable domain DARVTQTPRHKVTEMGQEVTMRCQPILGHNTVFWYRQTMMQGLELLAYFRNRAPLDDSGMPKDRFSAEMPDATLATLKIQPSEPRDSAVYFCASGAGAGGSYNEQFFGPGTRLTVL.

The gene calls are TRBV27 and TRBJ1-2; D is possibly TRBD1 (5 bases). The V and J ends lost 6 bases and 8 bases respectively, with 10 bases between them. Germline CDR1 is MNHEY and CDR2 is SMNVEV (reference sequence). The length of the CDR3 is 11 residues. This CDR3 reads CASRHRGGYTF. CDR3 DNA: TGTGCCAGCAGACATCGGGGGGGCTACACCTTC.